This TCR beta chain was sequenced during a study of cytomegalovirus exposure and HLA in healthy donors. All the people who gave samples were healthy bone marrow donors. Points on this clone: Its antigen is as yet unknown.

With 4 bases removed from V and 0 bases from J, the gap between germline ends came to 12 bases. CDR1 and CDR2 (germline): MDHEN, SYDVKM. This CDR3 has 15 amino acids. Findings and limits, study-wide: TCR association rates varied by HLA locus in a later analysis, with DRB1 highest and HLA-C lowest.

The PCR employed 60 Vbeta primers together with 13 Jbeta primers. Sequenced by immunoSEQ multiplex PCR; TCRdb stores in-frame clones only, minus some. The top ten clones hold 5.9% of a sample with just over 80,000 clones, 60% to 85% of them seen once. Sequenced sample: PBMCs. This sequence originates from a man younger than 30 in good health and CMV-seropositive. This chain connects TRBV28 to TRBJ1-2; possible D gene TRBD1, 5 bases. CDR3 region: CASSSPAGPNYGYTF. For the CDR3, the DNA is TGTGCCAGCAGTTCCCCCGCAGGGCCTAACTATGGCTACACCTTC.